One sample yielded the 13 T cell receptor beta chains listed below, sequenced in a study of long-term antiretroviral therapy in people with HIV. With survey level as its setting, the immunoSEQ assay was v3.0. The data were produced by immunoSEQ multiplex PCR, yet TCRdb's version contains in-frame clones alone and is incomplete. Counted here are 22,000 or so clones, around 87% occurring once; the ten biggest clones make up roughly 3.3%. The specimen was unsorted PBMCs, collected approximately 2.6 years after starting antiretroviral therapy. The receptors originated from a woman aged 50 to 65 with HIV.

The genes are TRBV27 and TRBJ2-7; D gene ambiguous. V shed 4 bases and J shed 1 base, with 20 bases lying between them. The germline V gene encodes CDR1 MNHEY and CDR2 SMNVEV (reference sequence). CDR3 length: 17 amino acids. CDR3 nucleotides: TGTGCCAGCAGTTCCTTCGTCCATCCGGGCCCTTCCTACGAGCAGTACTTC. It encodes CASSSFVHPGPSYEQYF.

The chain uses TRBV5-1 and TRBJ1-3; D remains ambiguous. The CDR3 contains 16 residues. Per germline, CDR1 SGHRS and CDR2 YFSETQ. The V gene lost 0 bases and the J gene lost 0 bases, with 10 bases spanning the gap. Written as DNA, the CDR3 is TGCGCCAGCAGCTTGGGGGCGGACTACTCTGGAAACACCATATATTTT. Translation: CASSLGADYSGNTIYF. Full variable domain (outside the CDR3, taken from reference TRBV5-1 and TRBJ1-3): KAGVTQTPRYLIKTRGQQVTLSCSPISGHRSVSWYQQTPGQGLQFLFEYFSETQRNKGNFPGRFSGRQFSNSRSEMNVSTLELGDSALYLCASSLGADYSGNTIYFGEGSWLTVV.

The chain combines TRBV7-6 with TRBJ2-7; TRBD2 is a possible D gene (5 bases). Germline V lookup: CDR1 SGHVS, CDR2 FNYEAQ. The CDR3 covers 14 residues. The V and J ends lost 6 bases and 6 bases respectively, with 18 bases between them. CDR3 protein: CASSSSGLAGEQYF. Here the CDR3 DNA reads TGTGCCAGCAGTTCCTCCGGCCTAGCCGGCGAGCAGTACTTC.

This clone has a handful of counts. This chain links TRBV7-8 with TRBJ1-2; D not resolved. The V gene's germline CDR1 is SGHVS and CDR2 FQNEAQ. Trimming removed 5 bases from V and 6 bases from J, with 13 bases in between. The CDR3 covers 13 residues. DNA for the CDR3: TGTGCCAGCAGCCCCCGCCCGGCGAATGGCTACACCTTC. Protein: CASSPRPANGYTF.

The J gene is TRBJ1-2, the V gene TRBV27; TRBD1 aligns across 9 bases. J lost 4 bases, V lost 5 bases, and 8 bases had no gene match. CDR3 length: 15 residues. Germline V gene data show CDR1 as MNHEY and CDR2 as SMNVEV (reference sequence). The CDR3 loop is CASSPRTGATYGYTF. As DNA, the CDR3 is TGTGCCAGCAGTCCCCGGACAGGGGCGACCTATGGCTACACCTTC.

The chain combines TRBV6-5 with TRBJ1-3, with 9 nucleotides matching TRBD1. The CDR3 consists of 15 residues. The V segment lost 7 bases and the J segment 0 bases; nucleotides outside the gene matches: 4. The germline gives CDR1 MNHEY, CDR2 SVGAGI. CDR3 in amino acids: CASTRQGDSGNTIYF. CDR3 DNA: TGTGCCAGCACTCGACAGGGGGACTCTGGAAACACCATATATTTT.

The rearrangement joins TRBV7-8 to TRBJ2-7; D is ambiguous. Germline-derived CDR1 and CDR2 are SGHVS and FQNEAQ. Trimming removed 4 bases from V and 6 bases from J, with 4 bases in between. The CDR3 contains 10 residues. The CDR3 DNA sequence: TGTGCCAGCAGCTCGACCGAGCAGTACTTC. The encoded protein is CASSSTEQYF.

This chain joins TRBV28 and TRBJ2-5; D may match TRBD1 or TRBD2 (5 bases each). Per the germline V gene, CDR1 is MDHEN and CDR2 is SYDVKM. V was clipped by 4 bases and J by 9 bases, with 18 bases between them. The CDR3 consists of 14 residues. CDR3 bases: TGTGCCAGCAGTTCAGGGACGGAGCCGTGGGCCCAGTACTTC. This translates into CASSSGTEPWAQYF.

CDR3 residues: CASSRTGHYEQYF. The CDR3 nucleotides are TGTGCCAGCAGCCGGACAGGTCACTACGAGCAGTACTTC. The chain couples TRBV6-5 to TRBJ2-7; 7 bases fit TRBD1. From germline, CDR1 is MNHEY and CDR2 SVGAGI. The CDR3 runs 13 residues. J was trimmed by 3 bases and V by 6 bases; bases with no gene match: 5.

The chain carries TRBV9 and TRBJ2-3, with D possibly being TRBD1 (7 bases). Trimming pared 4 bases from V and 2 bases from J, leaving 26 bases between. The germline V gene encodes CDR1 SGDLS and CDR2 YYNGEE. This CDR3 region has 19 residues. The CDR3 nucleotides are TGTGCCAGCAGCCCCACAGGAGGGGTGGGGACAGCCGTCACAGATACGCAGTATTTT. The encoded protein is CASSPTGGVGTAVTDTQYF.

V usage is TRBV4-1 and J usage is TRBJ2-5; 7 positions agree with TRBD1. Germline CDR1 is MGHRA and CDR2 is YSYEKL. The CDR3 is made up of 16 amino acids. V trimming: 1 base; J trimming: 3 bases; junction bases outside the gene matches: 8. The CDR3 DNA is TGCGCCAGCAGCCAAGTAATGACAGGGCTTGAAGAGACCCAGTACTTC. Encoded protein: CASSQVMTGLEETQYF.

V and J are TRBV28 and TRBJ2-6, with no clear D. Deletions cut 8 bases from V and 1 base from J, with 9 bases between. CDR3 size: 14 residues. Germline loops: CDR1 MDHEN, CDR2 SYDVKM. CDR3 coding DNA: TGTGCCAGCTGTTGGGTTTCTGGGGCCAACGTCCTGACTTTC. Its translation is CASCWVSGANVLTF.

The CDR3 DNA is TGCGCCAGCAGCTTTAGCAGGGAGGACACCGGGGAGCTGTTTTTT. Amino acid sequence: CASSFSREDTGELFF. The genes are TRBV5-1 and TRBJ2-2; the D gene is possibly TRBD2 (6 bases). CDR1 is SGHRS and CDR2 is YFSETQ in the germline V gene. V was clipped by 2 bases and J by 3 bases, with 11 bases between them. The CDR3 is 15 amino acids.